One sample yielded the 22 T cell receptor beta chains listed below, sequenced in a study of T cells in Graves' hyperthyroidism and ophthalmopathy. Using RNA transcripts as the source, TCR beta CDR3 regions were amplified. The TCR CDR3 was amplified in a first-round RT-PCR using the HTBI primer set. TCRdb analysed the multiplex PCR reads with MiXCR anew, one entry per CDR3 protein. The table lists some 370,000 distinct CDR3 sequences, around 15% of them singletons. Sequenced input: blood. Receptors originate from a man between 50 and 59 years old with Graves' ophthalmopathy.

The sample holds many counts of this clonotype. The DNA for the CDR3 is TGTGCCAGCAGCCAGGGAACTGGCGGCTACACCTTC. It yields the protein CASSQGTGGYTF. The chain joins TRBV3-1 to TRBJ1-2; no definite D call. This CDR3 has 12 residues. Germline assignment: CDR1 LGHDT and CDR2 YNNKEL (reference sequence). Trimming stripped 3 bases from V and 8 bases from J, with 10 bases between.

This clonotype was counted at least ten times. The rearrangement uses TRBV7-9 and TRBJ1-4, with no clear D. There are 16 residues in the CDR3. Germline assignment: CDR1 SEHNR and CDR2 FQNEAQ (reference sequence). The V end lost 4 bases, the J end lost 0 bases, and 12 bases lay between the germline ends. The CDR3 region is CASSYAALTTNEKLFF. Here the CDR3 DNA reads TGTGCCAGCAGCTACGCCGCACTTACAACTAATGAAAAACTGTTTTTT.

This clonotype was picked up many times. The chain combines TRBV24-1 with TRBJ1-2; TRBD1 might be the D (6 bases). This CDR3 has 14 amino acids. CDR1 KGHDR and CDR2 SFDVKD come from the germline V gene. Trimming removed 3 bases at V and 3 bases at J, with 10 bases between. For the CDR3, the DNA is TGTGCCACCAGTGATCCTGGACAGTACTATGGCTACACCTTC. Protein product: CATSDPGQYYGYTF.

Many counts were recorded for this clonotype. This chain links TRBV7-2 with TRBJ2-1; 9 nucleotides match TRBD2. CDR3 size: 16 residues. Germline V lookup: CDR1 SGHTA, CDR2 FQGNSA. J gave up 3 bases and V 5 bases, and 8 bases lay outside the gene matches. CDR3: CASSPRLAERYNEQFF. CDR3 in DNA: TGTGCCAGCAGCCCGAGACTAGCGGAACGCTACAATGAGCAGTTCTTC. The full variable domain, rest sourced from reference TRBV7-2 and TRBJ2-1, is GAGVSQSPSNKVTEKGKDVELRCDPISGHTALYWYRQSLGQGLEFLIYFQGNSAPDKSGLPSDRFSAERTGGSVSTLTIQRTQQEDSAVYLCASSPRLAERYNEQFFGPGTRLTVL.

The chain joins TRBV2 to TRBJ1-3; the D is unclear. This CDR3 has 11 amino acids. CDR1 is SNHLY, CDR2 FYNNEI, per germline. V dropped 4 bases and J dropped 4 bases, with 2 bases sitting between them. The CDR3 DNA is TGTGCCAGCAGTGGCGGAAACACCATATATTTT. It translates to CASSGGNTIYF.

Note on this clonotype: This CDR3 fails to terminate in the conserved phenylalanine or tryptophan, so it likely reflects a read error. The gene calls are TRBV27 and TRBJ2-5, with 9 bases lining up with TRBD1. Germline V gene data show CDR1 as MNHEY and CDR2 as SMNVEV (reference sequence). J was trimmed by 5 bases and V by 8 bases; bases with no gene match: 12. The CDR3 totals 15 residues. CDR3 residues: CASGTGTGNAETQYI. CDR3 nucleotides: TGTGCCAGCGGAACCGGGACAGGGAACGCGGAGACCCAGTACATC.

The table lists this clonotype with many counts. The chain carries TRBV5-1 and TRBJ1-1; the match to TRBD1 covers 8 bases. The CDR3 is 14 amino acids. Germline V gene lookup returns CDR1 SGHRS and CDR2 YFSETQ. V was pared by 1 base and J by 4 bases, with 3 bases of the junction left unmatched. CDR3: CASSLTTGGTEAFF. The CDR3 nucleotides read TGCGCCAGCAGCTTGACCACAGGGGGCACTGAAGCTTTCTTT.

This clonotype was seen many times. CDR3 in amino acids: CASSPKRLAGNYEQYF. In DNA form, the CDR3 reads TGTGCCAGCAGCCCCAAGCGACTAGCGGGCAACTACGAGCAGTACTTC. The V gene is TRBV7-9, the J gene TRBJ2-7; 10 bases align to TRBD2. The junction had 10 bases not matched to a gene; V was cut back by 5 bases and J by 3 bases. Looked up from germline, CDR1 is SEHNR and CDR2 is FQNEAQ (reference sequence). The CDR3 is 16 residues long.

This clonotype was detected many times. The chain links TRBV2 to TRBJ1-2, with D maybe TRBD1 (6 bases). Trimming took off 7 bases at V and 8 bases at J, with 11 bases between the two ends. The germline CDR1 and CDR2 sequences are SNHLY and FYNNEI. The CDR3 contains 11 residues. CDR3 residues: CASTSGVGYTF. The CDR3 DNA follows: TGTGCCAGCACTTCAGGGGTAGGCTACACCTTC. The entire variable domain, with the rest obtained from reference TRBV2 and TRBJ1-2, is as follows: EPEVTQTPSHQVTQMGQEVILRCVPISNHLYFYWYRQILGQKVEFLVSFYNNEISEKSEIFDDQFSVERPDGSNFTLKIRSTKLEDSAMYFCASTSGVGYTFGSGTRLTVV.

This clonotype was detected many times. The rearrangement links TRBV11-3 to TRBJ2-1; 8 bases are a match to TRBD2. CDR1 and CDR2 (germline): SGHNT, YENEEA. V lost 5 bases, J lost 6 bases, and 9 bases stayed unmatched. The CDR3 runs 15 residues. CDR3 loop: CASSGGTRSLNEQFF. The CDR3 nucleotides are TGTGCCAGCAGCGGCGGGACTAGGTCCCTCAATGAGCAGTTCTTC.

This clonotype appeared many times. The chain links TRBV11-3 to TRBJ2-2; perhaps D is TRBD1 or TRBD2 (5 bases each). Trimming removed 8 bases from V and 4 bases from J, with 17 bases in between. Per the germline V gene, CDR1 is SGHNT and CDR2 is YENEEA. CDR3 length: 15 amino acids. The CDR3 spells CASESTRGVTGELFF. The CDR3 DNA follows: TGTGCCAGCGAATCGACCAGAGGGGTCACCGGGGAGCTGTTTTTT.

This clonotype was recorded a few times. A read error may produce the germline difference seen at one junction end. The gene calls are TRBV4-1 and TRBJ2-5; D possibly corresponds to TRBD1 (6 bases). The CDR3 runs 14 residues. Germline assignment: CDR1 MGHRA and CDR2 YSYEKL. The CDR3 bases are TGCGCCAGCAGCCAAGTTCTTGAATCGGGGACAATAAACTTC. Residues: CASSQVLESGTINF.

This clonotype was counted ten times or more. V is TRBV11-2 and J is TRBJ1-5; D is unclear. Trimming shortened V by 4 bases and J by 3 bases, and 10 bases separated the two germline ends. The germline V gene encodes CDR1 SGHAT and CDR2 FQNNGV. This CDR3 is 14 amino acids long. CDR3 in amino acids: CASSSAGFNQPQHF. The CDR3, as DNA: TGTGCCAGCAGCTCAGCGGGGTTCAATCAGCCCCAGCATTTT.

This clonotype was seen repeatedly, ten times or more. The rearrangement uses TRBV5-1 and TRBJ2-7, with TRBD1 as a possible D gene (5 bases). The germline V and J ends were trimmed by 7 bases and 9 bases, with 20 bases remaining between them. Per germline, CDR1 SGHRS and CDR2 YFSETQ. The CDR3 extends over 13 amino acids. CDR3 bases: TGCGCCAGCCAGGGTGATCGAGTTCTCGGGCAGTACTTC. Encoded protein: CASQGDRVLGQYF.

The CDR3 nucleotides are TGCGCCAGCTTTCCTGACCACAGGGAGGTCAACGTCCTGACTTTC. It encodes CASFPDHREVNVLTF. The V and J genes are TRBV10-1 and TRBJ2-6; the D gene could be TRBD1 or TRBD2 (6 bases each). Germline CDR1 and CDR2: WNHNN and SYGVQD (reference sequence). V lost 8 bases, J lost 9 bases, and 20 bases lay in between. The CDR3 length is 15 residues.

This clonotype was seen at least ten times. The chain links TRBV20-1 to TRBJ1-6; tentatively, D is TRBD1 (6 bases). This CDR3 is built from 15 residues. V dropped 3 bases and J dropped 6 bases, with 15 bases sitting between them. The V gene's germline CDR1 is DFQATT and CDR2 SNEGSKA (reference sequence). In DNA, the CDR3 is TGCAGTGCTAGTCCAGGGGATCGGGCTAATTCACCCCTCCACTTT. It specifies CSASPGDRANSPLHF.

This clonotype was detected ten times or more. This chain joins TRBV30 and TRBJ1-5; 7 bases are a match to TRBD1. V shed 3 bases, J shed 4 bases, and the junction held 3 bases outside the gene matches. This CDR3 region has 13 residues. Looked up from germline, CDR1 is GTSNPN and CDR2 is SVGIG (reference sequence). The CDR3 loop is CAWSKQGNQPQHF. CDR3 DNA sequence: TGTGCCTGGAGCAAACAGGGGAATCAGCCCCAGCATTTT.

At least ten counts were recorded for this clonotype. This chain uses TRBV2 with TRBJ2-7, with 11 bases aligning to TRBD2. The CDR3 length is 14 residues. Germline CDR1 reads SNHLY; CDR2 reads FYNNEI. With V trimmed by 6 bases and J by 5 bases, 6 bases remained unmatched. The CDR3 nucleotides are TGTGCCAGCAGCCTACTAGCGGGAGAGAACGAGCAGTACTTC. It is translated as CASSLLAGENEQYF.

At least ten counts were recorded for this clonotype. The chain is built from TRBV30 and TRBJ2-3, with 12 bases aligning to TRBD1. The V gene's germline CDR1 is GTSNPN and CDR2 SVGIG (reference sequence). J lost 4 bases, V lost 2 bases, and 7 bases had no gene match. The CDR3 loop spans 16 amino acids. CDR3 protein: CAWSRGQGAVSDTQYF. DNA of the CDR3: TGTGCCTGGAGTAGGGGACAGGGGGCAGTCTCAGATACGCAGTATTTT.

In this sample, this clonotype turned up a few times. V gene TRBV24-1 combines with J gene TRBJ2-1; 14 bases map to TRBD2. This CDR3 spans 17 amino acids. V trimming: 4 bases; J trimming: 4 bases; junction bases outside the gene matches: 5. Germline loops: CDR1 KGHDR, CDR2 SFDVKD. The CDR3 DNA sequence: TGTGCCACCAGTGACACCCGGACTAGCGGGAGGTACAATGAGCAGTTCTTC. It specifies CATSDTRTSGRYNEQFF.

The chain couples TRBV15 to TRBJ1-1; the D gene is possibly TRBD1 (5 bases). The V end lost 3 bases, the J end lost 6 bases, and 17 bases lay between the germline ends. The length of the CDR3 is 15 residues. CDR1 and CDR2 (germline): LNHNV, YYDKDF (reference sequence). This chain's CDR3 is CATSSAGRDSAEAFF. The CDR3 bases are TGTGCCACCAGCAGCGCGGGACGCGATTCGGCTGAAGCTTTCTTT.

V and J are TRBV19 and TRBJ2-1; 12 bases map to TRBD2. This CDR3 has 16 residues. CDR1 and CDR2 (germline): LNHDA, SQIVND (reference sequence). Losses at the gene ends were 4 bases for V and 4 bases for J; bases not matched to a gene: 5. CDR3 residues: CASSTLAGGVYNEQFF. The CDR3 DNA reads TGTGCCAGTAGTACCCTAGCGGGAGGGGTGTACAATGAGCAGTTCTTC.